One sample yielded the 15 T cell receptor beta chains listed below, sequenced in a study of breast tumors, draining lymph nodes, adjacent tissues. TCRdb itself ran the multiplex PCR reads through MiXCR, one entry per CDR3 protein. Of over 100,000 distinct CDR3 sequences listed, about a fifth are singletons. Axillary draining lymph nodes of breast cancer patients supplied the node samples. The sequencing input was axillary lymph node tissue. The receptors were sampled from a female donor with breast cancer. Some clones in this sample may be carry-over from other donors' samples.

Concerning this clonotype itself: This may be a read error: a much more frequent sequence differs by one nucleotide. The genes are TRBV29-1 and TRBJ2-2; 8 nucleotides agree with TRBD2. The CDR3 is made up of 14 amino acids. V lost 2 bases and J lost 5; bases outside the gene matches: 4. Germline-derived CDR1 and CDR2 are SQVTM and ANQGSEA. CDR3 DNA: TGCAGCGTTGAAAGGCGGGGGGCGACCGGGGAGCTGTTTTTT. Translation gives CSVERRGATGELFF.

The gene calls are TRBV6-2 or TRBV6-3 and TRBJ1-2, with D perhaps TRBD1 (5 bases). The ends were cut back, 3 bases at V and 4 bases at J, with 12 bases in the middle. The length of the CDR3 is 14 residues. Germline V gene sequence: CDR1 MNHEY, CDR2 SVGEGT. The CDR3 sequence: CASSYRGAGYGYTF. The DNA of the CDR3 is TGTGCCAGCAGTTATCGAGGGGCCGGCTATGGCTACACCTTC.

This clonotype was observed many times. The rearrangement uses TRBV4-3 and TRBJ2-1, with no clear D. CDR1 is LGHNA and CDR2 is YSLEER in the germline V gene. Trimming removed 5 bases from V and 7 bases from J, with 12 bases in between. The CDR3 runs to 13 residues. The CDR3 bases are TGCGCCAGCAGCTTCGACCGGGCAAATGAGCAGTTCTTC. Protein product: CASSFDRANEQFF.

This clonotype was detected a few times. The chain has TRBV7-8 and TRBJ2-5; 12 bases line up with TRBD2. V was pared by 4 bases and J by 4 bases, with 7 bases of the junction left unmatched. From germline, CDR1 is SGHVS and CDR2 FQNEAQ. This CDR3 contains 16 residues. The DNA of the CDR3 is TGTGCCAGCAGCTCCTCTAGCGGGAGGGTTTCAGAGACCCAGTACTTC. It encodes CASSSSSGRVSETQYF.

This clonotype was detected ten times or more. The chain recombines TRBV5-1 with TRBJ2-3, with 12 bases matching TRBD2. V shed 3 bases and J 3 bases; nucleotides not matched to a gene: 5. CDR1 and CDR2 (germline): SGHRS, YFSETQ. The CDR3 has 16 amino acids. CDR3 sequence: CASSWATSGSTDTQYF. CDR3 DNA: TGCGCCAGCAGCTGGGCGACTAGCGGGAGTACAGATACGCAGTATTTT.

In its sample, this clonotype was seen many times. The gene calls are TRBV18 and TRBJ2-7; D not certain. The CDR3 totals 16 residues. Per germline, CDR1 KGHSH and CDR2 LQKENI. The V end lost 2 bases, the J end lost 3 bases, and 17 bases lay between the germline ends. As DNA, the CDR3 is TGTGCCAGCTCACCAGCGATAGTGATGGACCACTACGAGCAGTACTTC. Residues: CASSPAIVMDHYEQYF.

This chain joins TRBV4-2 and TRBJ1-5; D unresolved. This CDR3 has 16 residues. CDR1 and CDR2 (germline): LGHNA, YNFKEQ. The V gene lost 1 base and the J gene lost 6 bases, with 16 bases spanning the gap. The DNA for the CDR3 is TGTGCCAGCAGCCAAGCGGTGTGGGGAGGAGGTCAGCCCCAGCATTTT. Protein product: CASSQAVWGGGQPQHF.

Ten or more counts support this clonotype. This sequence joins TRBV7-2 and TRBJ2-1; TRBD1 aligns across 9 bases. Germline V gives CDR1 SGHTA, CDR2 FQGNSA. With 1 base clipped from V and 0 bases from J, the junction kept 7 bases outside the gene matches. The CDR3 covers 18 residues. The CDR3, as DNA: TGTGCCAGCAGCTTAGGGACAGGGGCCGGGGGCTCCTACAATGAGCAGTTCTTC. This translates into CASSLGTGAGGSYNEQFF.

This clonotype was counted only a few times. The chain combines TRBV6-1 with TRBJ2-3; no reliable D call. This CDR3 spans 17 amino acids. CDR1 and CDR2 from the germline V gene are MNHNS and SASEGT. Trimming took 1 base from V and 0 from J, leaving 14 bases between them. CDR3 amino acids: CASSEGARWSSTDTQYF. DNA of the CDR3: TGTGCCAGCAGTGAAGGGGCCAGGTGGTCTAGCACAGATACGCAGTATTTT.

The table lists this clonotype with a few counts. CDR3 sequence: CASSSLWDRGYEQYF. The CDR3 DNA sequence: TGTGCCAGCAGTTCTCTTTGGGACAGGGGCTACGAGCAGTACTTC. The chain couples TRBV28 to TRBJ2-7, with 10 nucleotides matching TRBD1. J lost 3 bases, V lost 4 bases, and 6 bases had no gene match. The CDR3 loop spans 15 amino acids. Germline assignment: CDR1 MDHEN and CDR2 SYDVKM.

This clonotype was counted ten times or more. The chain recombines TRBV20-1 with TRBJ2-5, with 9 nucleotides matching TRBD2. This CDR3 has 14 residues. The junction had 6 bases not matched to a gene; V was cut back by 3 bases and J by 4 bases. Germline V gives CDR1 DFQATT, CDR2 SNEGSKA (reference sequence). The CDR3 DNA sequence: TGCAGTGCTAGTGAAACAGCGGGAGGAGAGACCCAGTACTTC. It codes for CSASETAGGETQYF.

Ten or more counts support this clonotype. The V and J genes are TRBV7-2 and TRBJ2-7, with 7 bases that match TRBD2. Germline assignment: CDR1 SGHTA and CDR2 FQGNSA. Trimming took 1 base from V and 3 from J; bases not matched to a gene: 6. The CDR3 sequence is 15 residues long. The CDR3 region is CASSLDRGGYYEQYF. The CDR3, as DNA: TGTGCCAGCAGCTTAGACCGGGGAGGGTACTACGAGCAGTACTTC. Combining the CDR3 with reference TRBV7-2 and TRBJ2-7 gives the whole variable domain GAGVSQSPSNKVTEKGKDVELRCDPISGHTALYWYRQSLGQGLEFLIYFQGNSAPDKSGLPSDRFSAERTGGSVSTLTIQRTQQEDSAVYLCASSLDRGGYYEQYFGPGTRLTVT.

The rearrangement joins TRBV11-3 to TRBJ2-4; TRBD2 matches 11 bases. CDR1 is SGHNT and CDR2 is YENEEA in the germline V gene. The CDR3 is 18 residues long. J gave up 7 bases and V 0 bases, and 11 bases lay outside the gene matches. CDR3 nucleotide sequence: TGTGCCAGCAGCTTAGATGTAGCGGGAGGGCCCAGGGGGAACATTCAGTACTTC. It specifies CASSLDVAGGPRGNIQYF.

This clonotype was counted ten times or more. This chain connects TRBV2 to TRBJ2-7, with no clear D. V lost 10 bases and J 6 bases, leaving 13 bases between the germline ends. This CDR3 has 11 residues. CDR1 SNHLY and CDR2 FYNNEI come from the germline V gene. In DNA, the CDR3 is TGTGCCACGTCGCCCCTGCTCGAGCAGTACTTC. Its protein product is CATSPLLEQYF.

This clonotype appeared many times. The chain is built from TRBV19 and TRBJ2-3, with a weak D call TRBD2 (6 bases). Trimming shortened V by 8 bases and J by 0 bases, and 15 bases separated the two germline ends. The germline CDR1 and CDR2 sequences are LNHDA and SQIVND (reference sequence). The CDR3 is 15 residues long. The CDR3 DNA is TGTGCCAGTGGCGCCGGGACTCAAAGCACAGATACGCAGTATTTT. Protein: CASGAGTQSTDTQYF.